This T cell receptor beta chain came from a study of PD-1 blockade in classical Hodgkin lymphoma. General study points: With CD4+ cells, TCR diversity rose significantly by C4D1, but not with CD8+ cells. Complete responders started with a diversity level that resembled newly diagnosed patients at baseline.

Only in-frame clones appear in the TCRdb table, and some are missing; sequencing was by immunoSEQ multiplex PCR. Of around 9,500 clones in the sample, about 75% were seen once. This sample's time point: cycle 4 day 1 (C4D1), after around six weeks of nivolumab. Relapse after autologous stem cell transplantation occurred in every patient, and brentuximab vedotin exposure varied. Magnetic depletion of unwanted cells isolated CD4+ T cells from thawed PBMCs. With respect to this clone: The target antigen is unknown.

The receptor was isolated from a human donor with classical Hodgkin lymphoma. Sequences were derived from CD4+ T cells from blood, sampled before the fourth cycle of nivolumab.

The CDR3 DNA follows: TGCGCCAGCAGCCAAGAGGGCAGGAGCTATGGCTACACCTTC. Translated: CASSQEGRSYGYTF. The V gene is TRBV4-3, the J gene TRBJ1-2; D gene unclear. The germline gives CDR1 LGHNA, CDR2 YSLEER. V was cut by 0 bases and J by 4 bases, with 9 bases left in between. CDR3 length: 14 amino acids.